The clone carrying this TCR beta chain has a handful of counts. As yet, its antigen is unknown. The sample's time point: baseline, week 1 (first vaccination visit). Treatment described: pre-vaccination baseline after standard-of-care therapy. Donor diagnoses consisted of new WHO grade 3 or 4 IDH1-mutant, ATRX-lost astrocytomas. In germline, CDR1 is SGHDN, CDR2 FVKESK. The CDR3 loop spans 16 amino acids. V dropped 4 bases and J dropped 0 bases, with 15 bases sitting between them. The data were obtained in a study of a mutant IDH1 vaccine in newly diagnosed glioma. Study information: Treated patients had a mean age of roughly 39 years and a roughly 60% male, approximately 38% female split. Previous treatment comprised radiotherapy, temozolomide, or both, mostly both.

Study-wide results and limits: Researchers report vaccine-induced immune responses in 93.3% of patients.

Here immunoSEQ multiplex PCR was the method, and the copy in TCRdb shows in-frame clones only, minus some. Of 30,000 to 35,000 clones in the sample, about 80% were seen once. This sample comprised peripheral blood mononuclear cells (PBMCs), obtained from a glioma patient treated with radiotherapy, temozolomide or both. The J gene is TRBJ1-1, the V gene TRBV14; D unresolved. This TCR was recovered from a man aged 45 to 65 with glioma. Some clones in this sample may be carry-over from other donors' samples. The CDR3 DNA reads as TGTGCCAGCAGCCTCCCCACCGGGAGCATGAACACTGAAGCTTTCTTT. Translating it yields CASSLPTGSMNTEAFF.